A single sample gave rise to the 5 T cell receptor beta chains below, sequenced in a study of blood T cell repertoires in COVID-19. Clones were read by immunoSEQ multiplex PCR, and TCRdb kept only the in-frame ones, dropping some. The data show about 140,000 clones, around nine tenths seen once. The specimen sequenced was peripheral blood. The source of these receptors is a man aged 55 to 70 with active or convalescent COVID-19.

The chain is built from TRBV28 and TRBJ1-2; D is possibly TRBD1 (6 bases). There are 15 residues in the CDR3. CDR1 and CDR2 from the germline V gene are MDHEN and SYDVKM. V lost 8 bases and J 6 bases, leaving 22 bases between the germline ends. Here the CDR3 DNA reads TGTGCCAGCTCCGGAGTGACACAGGGAAGAAATGGCTACACCTTC. This sequence encodes CASSGVTQGRNGYTF.

The chain uses TRBV19 and TRBJ2-7, with D possibly TRBD2 on 6 matching bases. Trimming stripped 4 bases from V and 0 bases from J, with 10 bases between. The CDR3 consists of 14 residues. Germline V gene data show CDR1 as LNHDA and CDR2 as SQIVND (reference sequence). The CDR3 DNA follows: TGTGCCAGTAGTAGAGGGCGGGACTCCTACGAGCAGTACTTC. Its protein is CASSRGRDSYEQYF. The variable domain in full, completed from reference TRBV19 and TRBJ2-7, reads DGGITQSPKYLFRKEGQNVTLSCEQNLNHDAMYWYRQDPGQGLRLIYYSQIVNDFQKGDIAEGYSVSREKKESFPLTVTSAQKNPTAFYLCASSRGRDSYEQYFGPGTRLTVT.

This clone was found a few times. The rearrangement uses TRBV6-2 or TRBV6-3 and TRBJ2-1; 7 bases agree with TRBD2. The V gene's germline CDR1 is MNHEY and CDR2 SVGEGT. Germline trimming cut 5 bases from V and 3 bases from J; bases unmatched to any gene: 1. CDR3 length equals 13 residues. Here the CDR3 DNA reads TGTGCCAGCAGTGGGGACTACTACAATGAGCAGTTCTTC. Translated, it gives CASSGDYYNEQFF.

Details on this clone: At one of its ends the junction is not consistent with the germline gene, which may arise from a read error. This sequence joins TRBV7-7 and TRBJ2-1; D is ambiguous. Germline loops: CDR1 SSHAT, CDR2 FNYEAQ (reference sequence). This CDR3 has 15 amino acids. CDR3 sequence (DNA): TGTGCTAGCAGCTTATCTATCACCTCCTACAATGAGCAGTTCTTC. The encoded protein is CASSLSITSYNEQFF.

The gene calls are TRBV5-1 and TRBJ1-3; D not certain. Germline-derived CDR1 and CDR2 are SGHRS and YFSETQ. This CDR3 is built from 15 residues. V lost 0 bases, J lost 0 bases, and 7 bases lay in between. CDR3 in DNA: TGCGCCAGCAGCTTGGCGGGAGTCTCTGGAAACACCATATATTTT. This gives the protein CASSLAGVSGNTIYF.